A selection of T cell receptor beta chains follows, all from one sample in a study of cytomegalovirus exposure and HLA in healthy donors. Using immunoSEQ multiplex PCR, the repertoire was profiled, and TCRdb retains in-frame clones only, with some absent. In the table there are roughly 150,000 clones, about 88% of which are singletons. Source material: PBMCs. Receptors were obtained from a woman aged 18-29 years in good health and CMV-seropositive. Both conserved end residues are part of each CDR3. The order of the fields is V gene, D gene, clone size, J gene, CDR3 DNA, CDR3 protein. D genes are given only for firm matches. Clone size appears in some rows only: once, few, many, or a class for an expanded clone.

>TRBV18|TRBD2|NA|TRBJ2-1
TGTGCCAGCTCACCACCTTCTGGGACTAGCGGCTACAATGAGCAGTTCTTC
CASSPPSGTSGYNEQFF
>TRBV19|TRBD1|few|TRBJ1-4
TGTGCCAGTAGTCGGGACAGGGATAATGAAAAACTGTTTTTT
CASSRDRDNEKLFF
>TRBV4-2|TRBD2|NA|TRBJ2-3
TGTGCCAGCAGCCAAGATGGTAGTCTAGCGGGAGTTACGCAGTATTTT
CASSQDGSLAGVTQYF
>TRBV4-1|TRBD2|NA|TRBJ2-3
TGCGCCAGCAGCCACGGACTAGCGGGAGACCTCCACCGGGGAGATACGCAGTATTTT
CASSHGLAGDLHRGDTQYF
>TRBV2|NA|few|TRBJ2-2
TGTGCCAGCAGTGTGGGCTCCTGGACCGGGGAGCTGTTTTTT
CASSVGSWTGELFF
>TRBV5-1|NA|NA|TRBJ1-3
TGCGCCAGCAGCCTAGGAGGACCCTCATTACCTGGAAACACCATATATTTT
CASSLGGPSLPGNTIYF
>TRBV27|TRBD2|NA|TRBJ2-3
TGTGCCAGCAGTTTGGGAGTTGTCCCGGGGGGGGGAGATACGCAGTATTTT
CASSLGVVPGGGDTQYF
>TRBV6-5|NA|NA|TRBJ1-2
TGTGCCAGCAGTTACACTAGGAGGGATGGCTACACCTTC
CASSYTRRDGYTF
>TRBV7-6|NA|NA|TRBJ2-1
TGTGCCAGCAGCTTAGTTGGAGTAAGTTTTGGCAATGAGCAGTTCTTC
CASSLVGVSFGNEQFF
>TRBV9|NA|NA|TRBJ2-1
TGTGCCAGCAGCCCCGTAAGTAGCAGACCCTACAATGAGCAGTTCTTC
CASSPVSSRPYNEQFF
>TRBV5-4|NA|NA|TRBJ1-1
TGTGCCAGCAGCTTTTTGAAGGGGCGGAACACTGAAGCTTTCTTT
CASSFLKGRNTEAFF
>TRBV6-6|NA|NA|TRBJ2-7
TGTGCCAGCAGTAGACTAACCTACGAGCAGTACTTC
CASSRLTYEQYF
>TRBV30|TRBD2|few|TRBJ2-5
TGTGCCTGGAGTGTAGGAGTTTCGAGCGGGAGAGAGACCCAGTACTTC
CAWSVGVSSGRETQYF
>TRBV28|NA|NA|TRBJ1-5
TGTGCCAGCAGTCCCCCCCACGGCGGAGGATATCAGCCCCAGCATTTT
CASSPPHGGGYQPQHF
>TRBV30|NA|NA|TRBJ2-2
TGTGCCTGGAGTGTACTAACGACTGACACCGGGGAGCTGTTTTTT
CAWSVLTTDTGELFF
>TRBV9|TRBD1|NA|TRBJ1-1
TGTGCCAGCAGCCCCAGAGACAGGGGGAACACTGAAGCTTTCTTT
CASSPRDRGNTEAFF
>TRBV27|NA|NA|TRBJ2-1
TGTGCCAGCAGTCCTATCGGGAGAGGGACTCCTCCAGGGCTTTTGGTCTATGAGCAGTTCTTC
CASSPIGRGTPPGLLVYEQFF
>TRBV28|NA|NA|TRBJ2-3
TGTGCCAGCAGCATGACGAGGGGGACGACAGATACGCAGTATTTT
CASSMTRGTTDTQYF
>TRBV28|TRBD2|NA|TRBJ2-1
TGTGCCACCCATCCGGGAGGGAGACCCAATGAGCAGTTCTTC
CATHPGGRPNEQFF
>TRBV30|NA|NA|TRBJ2-7
TGTGCCTGGAGTACCACGGGTTACGAGCAGTACTTC
CAWSTTGYEQYF
>TRBV13|TRBD1|few|TRBJ2-5
TGTGCCAGCAGCAAACCTACAGGGGGAAGATCAGAGACCCAGTACTTC
CASSKPTGGRSETQYF
>TRBV7-6|NA|NA|TRBJ2-2
TGTGCCACTGCTCTTGGACAGATTAACACCGGGGAGCTGTTTTTT
CATALGQINTGELFF
>TRBV19|NA|once|TRBJ1-1
TGTGCCAGTAGTCCCCGGGACATTAACACTGAAGCTTTCTTT
CASSPRDINTEAFF
>TRBV5-4|NA|NA|TRBJ2-6
TGTGCCAGCAGCTTCTCAGTGGCCTCTGGGGCCAACGTCCTGACTTTC
CASSFSVASGANVLTF
>TRBV6-6|TRBD1|NA|TRBJ1-2
TGTGCCAGCACGACAGGGGTCTATGGCTACACCTTC
CASTTGVYGYTF
>TRBV10-1|NA|NA|TRBJ2-3
TGCGCCAGCAGGGACAGCCGGGATGGCACAGATACGCAGTATTTT
CASRDSRDGTDTQYF
>TRBV7-9|NA|NA|TRBJ2-3
TGTGCCAGCCAGGGCACAGATACGCAGTATTTT
CASQGTDTQYF
>TRBV14|NA|NA|TRBJ1-1
TGTGCCAGCAGCCAGCGATTGAACACTGAAGCTTTCTTT
CASSQRLNTEAFF
>TRBV28|TRBD2|NA|TRBJ2-3
TGTGCCAGCAGTTCTACTCGGGGAGGGGGCACAGATACGCAGTATTTT
CASSSTRGGGTDTQYF
>TRBV29-1|NA|NA|TRBJ1-2
TGCAGCGTTGAAAGAGACACAAACTATGGCTACACCTTC
CSVERDTNYGYTF
>TRBV27|NA|NA|TRBJ1-5
TGTGCCAGCAGTTTCCCGCCCCCCAGGGGTGATGGCAATCAGCCCCAGCATTTT
CASSFPPPRGDGNQPQHF
>TRBV28|TRBD2|NA|TRBJ2-7
TGTGCCAGCAGTACCGGACTAGCGATTCACTACGAGCAGTACTTC
CASSTGLAIHYEQYF
>TRBV6-5|NA|NA|TRBJ1-2
TGTGCCGTATCAGCCACAGACTATGGCTACACCTTC
CAVSATDYGYTF
>TRBV11-1|NA|NA|TRBJ2-3
TGTGCCAGCAGCTTCCTAGACTCAACCTCCACAGATACGCAGTATTTT
CASSFLDSTSTDTQYF
>TRBV7-9|TRBD2|NA|TRBJ2-3
TGTGCCAGCAGCGCTCGACTAGCGACAAGCACAGATACGCAGTATTTT
CASSARLATSTDTQYF
>TRBV28|TRBD2|NA|TRBJ2-7
TGTGCCAGCAGTCCTAGCGGGAAAAGCTCCTACGAGCAGTACTTC
CASSPSGKSSYEQYF
>TRBV6-1|TRBD2|NA|TRBJ2-5
TGTGCCAGCAGTGCCCAGGGGACTAGCTGGAAAGAGACCCAGTACTTC
CASSAQGTSWKETQYF
>TRBV11-2|TRBD2|NA|TRBJ2-7
TGTGCCAGCAGCCGCAGTCGGGGGGGGAGCTCCTACGAGCAGTACTTC
CASSRSRGGSSYEQYF
>TRBV5-1|NA|NA|TRBJ2-3
TGCGCCAGCAGCTATAGCGCAACAGATACGCAGTATTTT
CASSYSATDTQYF
>TRBV28|NA|NA|TRBJ2-7
TGTGCCAGCAGTTTATCGGCGGCAGGGAATAGGTACGAGCAGTACTTC
CASSLSAAGNRYEQYF
>TRBV6-6|NA|few|TRBJ1-1
TGTGCCAGCAGTTACGGAGGGGTGGGGATGAACACTGAAGCTTTCTTT
CASSYGGVGMNTEAFF
>TRBV10-1|TRBD1|NA|TRBJ2-6
TGCGCCAGCACCCGACAGGGCGACTCTGGGGCCAACGTCCTGACTTTC
CASTRQGDSGANVLTF
>TRBV11-3|NA|NA|TRBJ1-3
TGTGCCAGCAGCTTAAACTCAAACACCATATATTTT
CASSLNSNTIYF
>TRBV19|TRBD1|NA|TRBJ1-3
TGTGCCAGTAGTATTGGGCCCACAGGGGGATACACCATATATTTT
CASSIGPTGGYTIYF
>TRBV5-1|TRBD1|NA|TRBJ2-7
TGCGCCAGCAGCTTGGCCGCTCAGGGGGACTCCTACGAGCAGTACTTC
CASSLAAQGDSYEQYF
>TRBV30|NA|NA|TRBJ2-1
TGTGCCTGGAGTGGCAGGTTACTCAGCTCCTACAATGAGCAGTTCTTC
CAWSGRLLSSYNEQFF
>TRBV11-2|TRBD2|NA|TRBJ2-1
TGTGCCAGCAGCTCAACCCGGACTAGCGGATACAATGAGCAGTTCTTC
CASSSTRTSGYNEQFF
>TRBV15|TRBD1|NA|TRBJ2-1
TGTGCCACCAGTGCCGACAGGGCTACCTACAATGAGCAGTTCTTC
CATSADRATYNEQFF
>TRBV9|TRBD1|once|TRBJ2-1
TGTGCCAGCAGCTCGGCCGGGACAGGGCGGGACAATGAGCAGTTCTTC
CASSSAGTGRDNEQFF
>TRBV5-1|NA|NA|TRBJ2-3
TGCGCCAGCACCCCGGAGGGGACTAGCACAGATACGCAGTATTTT
CASTPEGTSTDTQYF
>TRBV19|TRBD1|NA|TRBJ2-2
TGTGCCAGTAGACAGGGGCAGAACACCGGGGAGCTGTTTTTT
CASRQGQNTGELFF
>TRBV28|TRBD2|few|TRBJ2-3
TGTGCCAGCAGTGCACCAAGCGGGGGCACAGATACGCAGTATTTT
CASSAPSGGTDTQYF
>TRBV5-6|NA|NA|TRBJ1-5
TGTGCCAGCACCATGGGCGAGGGAGAGCCCCAGCATTTT
CASTMGEGEPQHF
>TRBV11-3|TRBD2|NA|TRBJ2-3
TGTGCCAGCAGCTTAGGCGCGGGAGTTTGGTATTTT
CASSLGAGVWYF
>TRBV7-9|NA|NA|TRBJ2-3
TGTGCCAGCAGCTTATACCAGCGGAACACAGATACGCAGTATTTT
CASSLYQRNTDTQYF
>TRBV11-3|NA|NA|TRBJ2-7
TGTGCCAGCAGCTCTCCTCTGAAGGGGATCTACGAGCAGTACTTC
CASSSPLKGIYEQYF
>TRBV4-1|NA|NA|TRBJ2-7
TGCGCCAGCAGCCAAGATGAGCTAGCTGATGACTACGAGCAGTACTTC
CASSQDELADDYEQYF
>TRBV2|TRBD2|NA|TRBJ2-1
TGTGCCAACACCCAGGGGGGACTAGCGGGGTCAGATGAGCAGTTCTTC
CANTQGGLAGSDEQFF
>TRBV15|TRBD1|NA|TRBJ2-7
TGTGCCACCAGCAGAGAGACAGGGGGCATCTACGAGCAGTACTTC
CATSRETGGIYEQYF
>TRBV5-1|TRBD2|NA|TRBJ2-1
TGCGCCAGCAGCTTGGAGGTGCGGGAGCCCTACAATGAGCAGTTCTTC
CASSLEVREPYNEQFF